The rows below give T cell receptor beta chains drawn from one sample of a study of blood T cell repertoires in COVID-19. TCRdb's copy holds only in-frame clones and misses some; the assay was immunoSEQ multiplex PCR. Of 60,000 or so clones in the sample, roughly nine tenths are singletons; the top ten hold roughly 1.6%. The sequencing sample was made of peripheral blood. These receptor sequences come from a man aged 55 to 70 with acute or convalescent COVID-19. CDR3s include the opening cysteine and the closing phenylalanine or tryptophan. Fields, in order: D gene, J gene, V gene, clone size, CDR3 protein, CDR3 DNA. A D gene is named only where the DNA matches it firmly. Clone size appears in some rows only: once, few, many, or a class for an expanded clone.

. TRBJ1-2 TRBV21-1 . CASSKAQGNYGYTF TGTGCCAGCAGCAAAGCACAGGGGAATTATGGCTACACCTTC
TRBD1 TRBJ1-4 TRBV24-1 . CATSDPRQGAREKLFF TGTGCCACCAGTGATCCCCGGCAGGGGGCTCGAGAAAAACTGTTTTTT
. TRBJ2-7 TRBV18 . CASSPTPHGRSYEQYF TGTGCCAGCTCACCTACCCCGCATGGGCGCTCCTACGAGCAGTACTTC
TRBD1 TRBJ2-3 TRBV6-5 . CASSQTGSSTDTQYF TGTGCCAGCAGCCAGACAGGGTCTAGCACAGATACGCAGTATTTT
. TRBJ1-1 TRBV9 . CASSQRAGGAEAFF TGTGCCAGCAGCCAAAGGGCCGGGGGGGCAGAAGCTTTCTTT
. TRBJ2-7 TRBV6-1 . CASTQRAPLEKYF TGTGCCAGCACCCAGAGGGCCCCCCTAGAGAAATACTTC
. TRBJ2-2 TRBV19 . CASSILSVRVRNTGELFF TGTGCCAGTAGTATCCTCTCTGTGAGGGTCAGGAACACCGGGGAGCTGTTTTTT
TRBD1 TRBJ2-5 TRBV7-3 . CASSETGAQETQYF TGTGCCAGCAGCGAAACAGGGGCTCAAGAGACCCAGTACTTC
TRBD1 TRBJ2-1 TRBV30 . CAWSVRVGTGSYNEQFF TGTGCCTGGAGTGTACGGGTCGGGACAGGGTCCTACAATGAGCAGTTCTTC
TRBD1 TRBJ2-1 TRBV29-1 . CSAGGNSYNEQFF TGCAGCGCAGGGGGCAATTCCTACAATGAGCAGTTCTTC
. TRBJ2-3 TRBV12-3/TRBV12-4 . CASSYKNTQYF TGTGCCAGCAGTTACAAGAATACGCAGTATTTT
. TRBJ1-1 TRBV3-1/TRBV3-2 . CASSQQRLGAFF TGTGCCAGCAGCCAACAGCGGCTTGGGGCTTTCTTT
TRBD2 TRBJ2-3 TRBV6-6 . CASRPQGRGDTDTQYF TGTGCCAGCCGCCCTCAGGGGCGGGGGGACACAGATACGCAGTATTTT
TRBD1 TRBJ1-1 TRBV20-1 . CSASTGTGAFF TGCAGTGCTAGCACCGGGACAGGGGCTTTCTTT
TRBD1 TRBJ2-1 TRBV4-1 . CASSQSLTGTGDNEQFF TGCGCCAGCAGCCAATCCCTAACCGGGACAGGGGACAATGAGCAGTTCTTC
. TRBJ2-7 TRBV5-1 . CASSLISTGPGIYEQYF TGCGCCAGCAGCTTGATCTCGACCGGTCCAGGGATCTACGAGCAGTACTTC
TRBD1 TRBJ2-3 TRBV9 . CASSADRGPDTQYF TGTGCCAGCAGCGCGGACAGGGGGCCCGATACGCAGTATTTT
. TRBJ1-1 TRBV6-1 few CASSGLNPTLNTEAFF TGTGCCAGCAGTGGACTCAATCCAACCCTGAACACTGAAGCTTTCTTT
. TRBJ2-1 TRBV30 . CAWSVQAGEQFF TGTGCCTGGAGTGTACAGGCGGGAGAGCAGTTCTTC
TRBD2 TRBJ2-5 TRBV29-1 . CSGGLAGGGETQYF TGCAGCGGGGGACTCGCGGGGGGCGGAGAGACCCAGTACTTC
TRBD1 TRBJ1-6 TRBV7-9 . CASSLADRGTKSPLHF TGTGCCAGCAGCTTAGCTGACAGGGGAACCAAGTCACCCCTCCACTTT
TRBD1 TRBJ1-1 TRBV6-5 . CASIRDRATEAFF TGTGCCAGTATCCGGGACAGGGCCACTGAAGCTTTCTTT
TRBD1 TRBJ1-3 TRBV6-2/TRBV6-3 . CASSWDRARGNTIYF TGTGCCAGCAGTTGGGACAGGGCGCGCGGAAACACCATATATTTT
. TRBJ1-3 TRBV5-1 . CASSLAGFGNTIYF TGCGCCAGCAGCTTGGCGGGTTTTGGAAACACCATATATTTT
. TRBJ1-1 TRBV30 . CAWTHLRNTEAFF TGTGCCTGGACCCACTTAAGGAACACTGAAGCTTTCTTT
. TRBJ2-7 TRBV9 . CASSVGGFGGEQYF TGTGCCAGCAGCGTGGGGGGATTCGGTGGCGAGCAGTACTTC
. TRBJ1-1 TRBV11-2 . CASSLAGIEAFF TGTGCCAGCAGCTTAGCAGGGATTGAAGCTTTCTTT